This TCR beta chain is from a study of blood T cell repertoires in COVID-19. Overall study: Nucleic acid was either cDNA or gDNA, and it came from T cells, B-cell-depleted T cells, or PBMCs.

CDR3 length: 16 amino acids. The germline V gene encodes CDR1 PRHDT and CDR2 FYEKMQ (reference sequence). With 5 bases removed from V and 2 bases from J, the gap between germline ends came to 18 bases. Repertoires were generated with immunoSEQ multiplex PCR, while TCRdb's copy carries only in-frame clones and drops some. The sample has around 200,000 clones, around four fifths seen once. The J gene is TRBJ1-1, the V gene TRBV13; TRBD1 might be the D (6 bases). The specimen was peripheral blood. The source of this sequence is a man between 25 and 39 years old with active or convalescent COVID-19. The CDR3 is CASSPPSLGANTEAFF. DNA for the CDR3: TGTGCCAGCAGCCCCCCCTCGCTGGGGGCCAACACTGAAGCTTTCTTT.